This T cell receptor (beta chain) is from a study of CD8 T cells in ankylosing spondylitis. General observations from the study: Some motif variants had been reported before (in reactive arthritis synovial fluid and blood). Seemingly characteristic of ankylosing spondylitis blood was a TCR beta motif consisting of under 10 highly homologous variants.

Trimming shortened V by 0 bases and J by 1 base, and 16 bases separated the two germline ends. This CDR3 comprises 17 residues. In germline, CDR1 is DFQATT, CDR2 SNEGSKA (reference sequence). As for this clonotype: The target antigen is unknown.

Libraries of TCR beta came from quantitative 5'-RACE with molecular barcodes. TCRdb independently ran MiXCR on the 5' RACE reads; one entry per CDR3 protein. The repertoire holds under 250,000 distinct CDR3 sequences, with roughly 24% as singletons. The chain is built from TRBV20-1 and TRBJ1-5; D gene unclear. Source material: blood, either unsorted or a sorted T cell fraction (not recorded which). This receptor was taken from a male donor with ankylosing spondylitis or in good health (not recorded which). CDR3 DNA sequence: TGCAGTGCTAGAGATTATTTGAGGGAGTTGAGCAATCAGCCCCAGCATTTT. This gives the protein CSARDYLRELSNQPQHF.